This is a list of T cell receptor beta chains from one sample in a study of T-cell memory formation after mild COVID-19. Using its own MiXCR run on the 5' RACE reads, TCRdb lists one record per CDR3 protein. The table shows approximately 89,000 distinct CDR3 sequences, with roughly 12% occurring only once. Sequencing input: PBMCs or a T cell subset sorted from them (not recorded which). The source is a man aged 18 to 30 who had mild COVID-19 (a few samples of this study predate the infection). Cell type and time point are not known. CDR3s include the opening cysteine and the closing phenylalanine or tryptophan.

V: TRBV6-6
CDR3: CASSYSGRVNQPQHF

V: TRBV7-9
CDR3: CASSPVDQGSYNEQFF

V: TRBV27
CDR3: CASSLQKWDEKLFF

V: TRBV20-1
CDR3: CSAYRVSESPLHF

V: TRBV4-1
CDR3: CASSQGALTEAFF

V: TRBV5-1
CDR3: CASDLGGVVSYNEQFF

V: TRBV7-6
CDR3: CASSLETAYEQYF

V: TRBV5-1
CDR3: CASSLEGGGQETQYF

V: TRBV7-9
CDR3: CASSFVGGGTDTQYF

V: TRBV6-5
CDR3: CASSPDGRGGYNEQFF

V: TRBV5-1
CDR3: CASSSRDTFYGYTF

V: TRBV21-1
CDR3: CASSRGQPKDEKLFF

V: TRBV27
CDR3: CASREILAVPDTQYF

V: TRBV5-1
CDR3: CASSVDRGDEQYF